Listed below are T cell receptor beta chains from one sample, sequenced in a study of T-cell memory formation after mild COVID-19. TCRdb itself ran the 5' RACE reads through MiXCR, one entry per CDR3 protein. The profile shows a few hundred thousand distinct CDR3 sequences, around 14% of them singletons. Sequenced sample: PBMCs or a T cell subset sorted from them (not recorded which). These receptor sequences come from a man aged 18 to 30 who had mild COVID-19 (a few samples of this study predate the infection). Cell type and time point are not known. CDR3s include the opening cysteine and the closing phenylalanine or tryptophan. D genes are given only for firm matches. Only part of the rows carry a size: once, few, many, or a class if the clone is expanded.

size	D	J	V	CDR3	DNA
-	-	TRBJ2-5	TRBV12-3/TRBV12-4	CASSEIRFRQAYQETQYF	TGTGCCAGCAGTGAGATTAGGTTTAGGCAGGCGTACCAAGAGACCCAGTACTTC
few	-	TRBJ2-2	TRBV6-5	CASRPGAGELFF	TGTGCCAGCAGGCCGGGGGCCGGGGAGCTGTTTTTT
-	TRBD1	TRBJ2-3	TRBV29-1	CSVGLGQGALGTQYF	TGCAGCGTTGGGTTGGGACAGGGGGCTTTAGGCACGCAGTATTTT
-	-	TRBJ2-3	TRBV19	CASSHSRARQTQYF	TGTGCCAGTAGTCATTCTCGGGCACGGCAGACGCAGTATTTT
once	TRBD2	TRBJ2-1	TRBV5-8	CASSLDTSGSPSGFF	TGTGCCAGCAGCTTGGATACTAGCGGTTCCCCTTCAGGGTTCTTC
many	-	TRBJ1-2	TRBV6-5	CASSYSAGGTGYTF	TGTGCCAGCAGTTACTCAGCGGGCGGAACTGGCTACACCTTC
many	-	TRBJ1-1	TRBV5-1	CASSFDRPNTEAFF	TGCGCCAGCAGCTTCGACCGCCCTAACACTGAAGCTTTCTTT
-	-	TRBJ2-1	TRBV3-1	CASSHRTANSYNEQFF	TGTGCCAGCAGCCACCGGACTGCGAACTCCTACAATGAGCAGTTCTTC
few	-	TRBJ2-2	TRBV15	CATSRDRSGELFF	TGTGCCACCAGCAGAGACAGGTCCGGGGAGCTGTTTTTT
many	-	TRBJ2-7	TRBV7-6	CASSHNPDSSYEQYF	TGTGCCAGCAGCCATAACCCCGACAGCTCCTACGAGCAGTACTTC
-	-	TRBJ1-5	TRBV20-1	CSAGKGRAGQPQHF	TGCAGTGCTGGGAAGGGCAGGGCTGGTCAGCCCCAGCATTTT
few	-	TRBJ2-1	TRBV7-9	CASSRWHRESYNEQFF	TGTGCCAGCAGCAGATGGCACAGGGAATCCTACAATGAGCAGTTCTTC
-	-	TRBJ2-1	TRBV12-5	CASGLGRSSNEQFF	TGTGCTAGTGGTTTGGGACGGAGCAGCAATGAGCAGTTCTTC
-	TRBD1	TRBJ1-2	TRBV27	CASRNEGGHYYGYTF	TGTGCCAGCAGAAATGAAGGGGGCCATTACTATGGCTACACCTTC
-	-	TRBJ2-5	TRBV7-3	CASSFQGSGETQYF	TGTGCCAGCAGCTTTCAGGGGTCGGGAGAGACCCAGTACTTC
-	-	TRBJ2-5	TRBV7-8	CASSFNLDPEGETQYF	TGTGCCAGCAGCTTTAACTTGGACCCTGAGGGGGAGACCCAGTACTTC
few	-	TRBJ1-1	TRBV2	CASKGADTEAFF	TGTGCCAGCAAAGGGGCAGACACTGAAGCTTTCTTT
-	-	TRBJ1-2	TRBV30	CAWTPPTVRYGYTF	TGTGCCTGGACCCCTCCGACCGTTCGTTATGGCTACACCTTC
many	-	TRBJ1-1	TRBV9	CASSVQGTNTEAFF	TGTGCCAGCAGCGTGCAGGGTACGAACACTGAAGCTTTCTTT
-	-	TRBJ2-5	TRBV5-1	CASSLSGQFVETQYF	TGCGCCAGCAGCTTGTCCGGACAGTTCGTTGAGACCCAGTACTTC
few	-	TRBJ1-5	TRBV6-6	CASIPGRLSNQPQHF	TGTGCCAGCATTCCGGGTCGCTTGAGCAATCAGCCCCAGCATTTT
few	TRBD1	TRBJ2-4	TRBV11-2	CASSLDTGVEIRAKNIQYF	TGTGCCAGCAGCTTAGATACAGGGGTCGAAATTCGGGCCAAAAACATTCAGTACTTC
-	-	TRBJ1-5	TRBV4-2	CASSQGQLGAQHF	TGTGCCAGCAGCCAAGGACAGTTAGGGGCCCAGCATTTT
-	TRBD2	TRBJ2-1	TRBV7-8	CASSGSGSSYNEQFF	TGTGCCAGCAGCGGTAGCGGGAGCTCCTACAATGAGCAGTTCTTC